A selection of T cell receptor beta chains follows, all from one sample in a study of T cells in Graves' hyperthyroidism and ophthalmopathy. Using its own MiXCR run on the multiplex PCR reads, TCRdb lists one record per CDR3 protein. The sample has roughly 400,000 distinct CDR3 sequences, more than 12% seen once. Sample: blood. The receptors here all came from a middle-aged man with Graves' ophthalmopathy. CDR3s include the opening cysteine and the closing phenylalanine or tryptophan.

j_call cdr3_length v_call cdr3_aa
TRBJ2-7 13 TRBV27 CASRPGGSNEQYF
TRBJ2-3 14 TRBV6-1 CASSEEAETDTQYF
TRBJ1-1 11 TRBV29-1 CSVDGNTEAFF
TRBJ2-5 14 TRBV20-1 CSARLGTNQETQYF
TRBJ1-2 14 TRBV5-1 CASRLGTGNYGYTF
TRBJ1-6 14 TRBV5-4 CASSGQGWNSPLHF
TRBJ1-1 14 TRBV28 CASSFLGQAGKAFF
TRBJ2-1 14 TRBV5-1 CASSSSGSSNEQFF
TRBJ2-4 18 TRBV4-1 CASSQSGRTGGAKNIQYF
TRBJ2-1 15 TRBV5-1 CASSLGGSSYNEQFF
TRBJ2-2 15 TRBV19 CASSRQGIYTGELFF
TRBJ2-3 15 TRBV14 CASSQSIAATDTQYF
TRBJ2-2 20 TRBV19 CASRPTPGTSGRANTGELFF
TRBJ2-1 18 TRBV19 CASSHPGRREGLSSEQFF
TRBJ1-1 13 TRBV6-1 CASSDRMNTEAFF
TRBJ2-3 18 TRBV20-1 CSARAGLAGGRSTDTQYF
TRBJ2-3 15 TRBV30 CAWSGGRNPRDTQYF
TRBJ1-6 14 TRBV5-5 CASSLTLYNSPLHF
TRBJ1-5 15 TRBV12-3/TRBV12-4 CASSLRGQGVQPQHF
TRBJ2-7 15 TRBV5-1 CASSLKGQGLPEQYF
TRBJ1-1 11 TRBV2 CASSGRGEAFF
TRBJ2-3 16 TRBV30 CAGVAGLAGVSDTQYF